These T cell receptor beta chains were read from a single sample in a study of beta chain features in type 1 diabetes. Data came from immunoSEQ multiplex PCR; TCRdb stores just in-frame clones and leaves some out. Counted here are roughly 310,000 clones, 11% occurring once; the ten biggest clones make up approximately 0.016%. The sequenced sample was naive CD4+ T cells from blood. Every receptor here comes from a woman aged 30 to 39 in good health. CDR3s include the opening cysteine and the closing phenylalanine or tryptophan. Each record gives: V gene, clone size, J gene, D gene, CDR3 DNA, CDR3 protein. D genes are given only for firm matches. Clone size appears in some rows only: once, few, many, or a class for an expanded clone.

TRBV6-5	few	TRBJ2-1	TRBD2	TGTGCCAGCAGTTACTCCCGGGGGGACTACAATGAGCAGTTCTTC	CASSYSRGDYNEQFF
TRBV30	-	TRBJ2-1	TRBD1	TGTGCCTGGAGCTCCCCGGGACAGGGTTCGTTCTTC	CAWSSPGQGSFF
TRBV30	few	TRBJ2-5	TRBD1	TGTGCCTGGATGCAGGGGGACGAGACCCAGTACTTC	CAWMQGDETQYF
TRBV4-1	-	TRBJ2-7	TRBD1	TGCGCCAGCAGCCAGGGACAGGGTTTCGACGAGCAGTACTTC	CASSQGQGFDEQYF
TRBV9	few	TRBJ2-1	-	TGTGCCAGCAGCGTAGGAGGGCGGGTGAGTGAGCAGTTCTTC	CASSVGGRVSEQFF
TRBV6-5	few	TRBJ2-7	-	TGTGCCAGCAGTTACTCGACAGGCTACGAGCAGTACTTC	CASSYSTGYEQYF
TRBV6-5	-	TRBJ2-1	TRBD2	TGTGCCACCCTCCGGGGGGGTAGCTCCTACAATGAGCAGTTCTTC	CATLRGGSSYNEQFF
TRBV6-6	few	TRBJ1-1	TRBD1	TGTGCCAGCAGTGCTGGACAGGCGTCGAACACTGAAGCTTTCTTT	CASSAGQASNTEAFF
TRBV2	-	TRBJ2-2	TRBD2	TGTGCCTCCCGGACTAGCGGGAACACCGGGGAGCTGTTTTTT	CASRTSGNTGELFF
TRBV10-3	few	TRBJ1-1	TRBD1	TGTGCCATCAGCCCGGGACAGGGATTCACTGAAGCTTTCTTT	CAISPGQGFTEAFF
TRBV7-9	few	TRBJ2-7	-	TGTGCCAGCAGCCCCGCGTCGGACGAGCAGTACTTC	CASSPASDEQYF
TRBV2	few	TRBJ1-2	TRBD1	TGTGCCAGCAGTGAACGGGTTTGGACAGGGGATAATGGCTACACCTTC	CASSERVWTGDNGYTF
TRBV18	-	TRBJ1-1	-	TGTGCCAGCGCAGGGCAGGGGAACACTGAAGCTTTCTTT	CASAGQGNTEAFF
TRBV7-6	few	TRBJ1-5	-	TGTGCCAGCAGCTTAGAAGGGGGGGATGACAATCAGCCCCAGCATTTT	CASSLEGGDDNQPQHF
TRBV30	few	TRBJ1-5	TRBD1	TGTGCCTGGAGTGTAGGACAGGGCGGCAATCAGCCCCAGCATTTT	CAWSVGQGGNQPQHF
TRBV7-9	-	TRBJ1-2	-	TGTGCCAGCAGCTTATCCGAGGCAACTAACTATGGCTACACCTTC	CASSLSEATNYGYTF
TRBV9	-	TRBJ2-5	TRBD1	TGTGCCAGCAGTAGCACCGGGACAGAAAAAGAGACCCAGTACTTC	CASSSTGTEKETQYF
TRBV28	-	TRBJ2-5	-	TGTGCCAGCACAGGGCGGGAGACCCAGTACTTC	CASTGRETQYF
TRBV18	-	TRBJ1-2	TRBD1	TGTGCCAGCTCAGAGGACAGGGTCGATGGCTACACCTTC	CASSEDRVDGYTF
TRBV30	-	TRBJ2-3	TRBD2	TGTGCCTGGTCCCTGAGGGGACTAAGCACAGATACGCAGTATTTT	CAWSLRGLSTDTQYF
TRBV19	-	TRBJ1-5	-	TGTGCCAGTAGTATAGCTGACAGTCAGCCCCAGCATTTT	CASSIADSQPQHF
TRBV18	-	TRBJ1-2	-	TGTGCCAGCTCACCACCAAACACCGAATACTATGGCTACACCTTC	CASSPPNTEYYGYTF
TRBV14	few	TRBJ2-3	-	TGTGCCAGCAGCCAAGAGGTCGCGGGCGGAGATACGCAGTATTTT	CASSQEVAGGDTQYF
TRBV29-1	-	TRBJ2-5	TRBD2	TGCAGCCCATCTGGGTGGGAGGGCCAGGAGACCCAGTACTTC	CSPSGWEGQETQYF
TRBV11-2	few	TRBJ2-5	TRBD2	TGTGCCAGCAGCCGACTAGCGGGCGGCCCTGTAGGAGAGACCCAGTACTTC	CASSRLAGGPVGETQYF
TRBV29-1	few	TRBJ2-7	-	TGCAGCGTTGTAGGCAGGGCCTACGAGCAGTACTTC	CSVVGRAYEQYF
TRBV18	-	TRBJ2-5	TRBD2	TGTGCCAGCTCACCACGCGGTAGCGGGTCCCAAGAGACCCAGTACTTC	CASSPRGSGSQETQYF
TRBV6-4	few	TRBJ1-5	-	TGTGCCAGCAGTCCAGATAGCAATCAGCCCCAGCATTTT	CASSPDSNQPQHF
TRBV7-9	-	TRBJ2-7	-	TGTGCCAGCAGCCCTGGACTAAGGCCACCCTACGAGCAGTACTTC	CASSPGLRPPYEQYF
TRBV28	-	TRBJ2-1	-	TGTGCCAGCAGTCCGCTCAGGGGAATCCACAATGAGCAGTTCTTC	CASSPLRGIHNEQFF
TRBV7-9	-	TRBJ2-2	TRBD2	TGTGCCAGCAGAACCCGAGGGCAGGGAATCCAGCGGGGCACCGGGGAGCTGTTTTTT	CASRTRGQGIQRGTGELFF
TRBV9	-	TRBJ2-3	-	TGTGCCAGCAGCCCAGGTCCAGCGGGTACCACAGATACGCAGTATTTT	CASSPGPAGTTDTQYF
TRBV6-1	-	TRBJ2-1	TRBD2	TGTGCCAGCACGGGGACTACAGAGCAGTTCTTC	CASTGTTEQFF
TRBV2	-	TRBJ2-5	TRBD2	TGTGCCAGCAGTAGAAATCCTCGACTAGCGGGAGAGGGACAAGAGACCCAGTACTTC	CASSRNPRLAGEGQETQYF
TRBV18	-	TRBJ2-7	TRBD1	TGTGCCAGCTCACGGACGGGACAGGGATACGAGCAGTACTTC	CASSRTGQGYEQYF